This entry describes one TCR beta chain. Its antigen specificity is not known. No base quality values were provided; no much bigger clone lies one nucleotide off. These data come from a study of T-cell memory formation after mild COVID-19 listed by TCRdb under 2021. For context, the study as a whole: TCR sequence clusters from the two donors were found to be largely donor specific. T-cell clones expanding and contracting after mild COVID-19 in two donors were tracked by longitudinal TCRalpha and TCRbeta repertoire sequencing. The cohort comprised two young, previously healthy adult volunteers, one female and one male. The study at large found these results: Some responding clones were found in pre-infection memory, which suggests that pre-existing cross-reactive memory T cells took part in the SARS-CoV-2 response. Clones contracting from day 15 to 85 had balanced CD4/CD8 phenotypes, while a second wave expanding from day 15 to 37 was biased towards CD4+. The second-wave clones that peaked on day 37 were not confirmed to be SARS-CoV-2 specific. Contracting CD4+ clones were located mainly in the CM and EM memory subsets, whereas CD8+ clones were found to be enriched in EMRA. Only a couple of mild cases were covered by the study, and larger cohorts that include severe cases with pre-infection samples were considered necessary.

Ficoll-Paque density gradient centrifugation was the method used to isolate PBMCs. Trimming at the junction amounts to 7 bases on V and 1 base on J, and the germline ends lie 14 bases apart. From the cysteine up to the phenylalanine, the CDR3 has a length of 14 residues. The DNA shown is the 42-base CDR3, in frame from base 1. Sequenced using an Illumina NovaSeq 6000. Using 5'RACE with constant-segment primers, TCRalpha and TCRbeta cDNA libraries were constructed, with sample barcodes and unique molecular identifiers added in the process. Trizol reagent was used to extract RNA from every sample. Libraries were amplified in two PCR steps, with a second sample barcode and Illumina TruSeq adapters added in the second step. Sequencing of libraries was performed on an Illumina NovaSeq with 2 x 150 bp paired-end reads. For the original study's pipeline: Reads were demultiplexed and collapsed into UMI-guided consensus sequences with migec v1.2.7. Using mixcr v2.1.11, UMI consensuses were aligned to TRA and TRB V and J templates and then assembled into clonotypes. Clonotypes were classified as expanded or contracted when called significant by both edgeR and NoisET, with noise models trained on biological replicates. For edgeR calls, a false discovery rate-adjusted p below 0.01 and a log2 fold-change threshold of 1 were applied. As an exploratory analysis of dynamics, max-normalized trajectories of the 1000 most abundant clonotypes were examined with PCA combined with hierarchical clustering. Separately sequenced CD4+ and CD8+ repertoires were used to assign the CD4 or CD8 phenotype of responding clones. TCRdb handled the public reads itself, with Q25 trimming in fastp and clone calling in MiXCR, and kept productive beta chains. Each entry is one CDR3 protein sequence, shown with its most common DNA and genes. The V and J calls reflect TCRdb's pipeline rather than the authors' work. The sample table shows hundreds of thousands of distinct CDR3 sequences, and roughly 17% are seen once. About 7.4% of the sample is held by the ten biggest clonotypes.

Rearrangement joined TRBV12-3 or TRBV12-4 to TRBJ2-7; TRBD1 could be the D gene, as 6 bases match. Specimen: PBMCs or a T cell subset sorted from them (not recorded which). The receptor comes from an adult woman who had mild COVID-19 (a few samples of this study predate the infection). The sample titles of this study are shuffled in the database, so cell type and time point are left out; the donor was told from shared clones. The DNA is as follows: TGTGCCAGCAAAAGGACAGATGGTTCCTACGAGCAGTACTTC. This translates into CASKRTDGSYEQYF.